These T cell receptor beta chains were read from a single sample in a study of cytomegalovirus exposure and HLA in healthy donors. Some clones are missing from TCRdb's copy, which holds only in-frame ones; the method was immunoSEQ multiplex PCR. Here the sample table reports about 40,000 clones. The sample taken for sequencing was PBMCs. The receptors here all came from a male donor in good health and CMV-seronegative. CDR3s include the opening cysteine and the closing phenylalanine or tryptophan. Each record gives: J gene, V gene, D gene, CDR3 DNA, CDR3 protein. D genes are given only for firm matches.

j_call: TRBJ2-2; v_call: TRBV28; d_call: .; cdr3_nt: TGTGCCAGCATATCGAGTGCCCCAGGCACCGGGGAGCTGTTTTTT; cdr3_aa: CASISSAPGTGELFF
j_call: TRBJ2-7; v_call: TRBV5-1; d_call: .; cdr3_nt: TGCGCCAGCAGCCCTTGGGAGTCCTACGAGCAGTACTTC; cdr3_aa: CASSPWESYEQYF
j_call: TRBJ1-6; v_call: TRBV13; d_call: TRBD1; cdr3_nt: TGTGCCAGCAGCTTTGGAGAATACAGGGGTAATTCACCCCTCCACTTT; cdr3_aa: CASSFGEYRGNSPLHF
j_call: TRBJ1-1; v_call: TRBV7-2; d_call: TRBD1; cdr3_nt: TGTGCCAGCAGCGCAGGTAGTTTAGGGGGACAGGGAACTGAAGCTTTCTTT; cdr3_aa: CASSAGSLGGQGTEAFF
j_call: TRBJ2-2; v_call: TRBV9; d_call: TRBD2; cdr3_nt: TGTGCCAGCAGCGTGGAAGACGGGGGGGTTTTCGGGGAGCTGTTTTTT; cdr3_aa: CASSVEDGGVFGELFF
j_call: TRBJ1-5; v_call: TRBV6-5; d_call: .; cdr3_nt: TGTGCCAGCAGGTTACAGGGTAATCAGCCCCAGCATTTT; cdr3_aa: CASRLQGNQPQHF
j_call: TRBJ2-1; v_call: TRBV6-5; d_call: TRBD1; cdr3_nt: TGTGCCAGCAGTAACACAGGGGTTAATGAGCAGTTCTTC; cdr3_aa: CASSNTGVNEQFF
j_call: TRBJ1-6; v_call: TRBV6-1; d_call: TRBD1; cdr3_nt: TGTGCCAGCACAGGGGGCTATAATTCACCCCTCCACTTT; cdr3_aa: CASTGGYNSPLHF
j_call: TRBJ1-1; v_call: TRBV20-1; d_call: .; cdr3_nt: TGCAGTGCTAGAGCTTACACTGAAGCTTTCTTT; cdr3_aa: CSARAYTEAFF
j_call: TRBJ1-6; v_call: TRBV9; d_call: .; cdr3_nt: TGTGCCAGCAGCGTGGAACAGGGACATTCACCCCTCCACTTT; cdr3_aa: CASSVEQGHSPLHF
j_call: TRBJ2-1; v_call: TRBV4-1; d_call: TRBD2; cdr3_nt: TGCGCCAGCAGCCACCTCGGACTAGCGGGGTACAATGAGCAGTTCTTC; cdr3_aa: CASSHLGLAGYNEQFF
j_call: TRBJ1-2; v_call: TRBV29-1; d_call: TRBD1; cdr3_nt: TGCAGCGTTGGGGACAGGGCCTCCCGTGGGTTC; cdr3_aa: CSVGDRASRGF